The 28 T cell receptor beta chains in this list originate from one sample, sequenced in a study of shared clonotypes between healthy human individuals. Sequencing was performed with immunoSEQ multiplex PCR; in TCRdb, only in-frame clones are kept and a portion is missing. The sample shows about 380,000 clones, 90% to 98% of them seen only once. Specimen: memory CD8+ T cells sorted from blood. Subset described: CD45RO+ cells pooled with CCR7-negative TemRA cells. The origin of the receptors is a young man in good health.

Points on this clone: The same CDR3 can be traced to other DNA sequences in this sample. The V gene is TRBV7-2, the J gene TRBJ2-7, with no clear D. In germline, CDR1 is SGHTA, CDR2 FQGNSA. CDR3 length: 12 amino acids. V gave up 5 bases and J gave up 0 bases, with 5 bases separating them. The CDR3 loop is CASSPGSYEQYF. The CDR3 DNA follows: TGTGCCAGCAGCCCAGGCTCCTACGAGCAGTACTTC.

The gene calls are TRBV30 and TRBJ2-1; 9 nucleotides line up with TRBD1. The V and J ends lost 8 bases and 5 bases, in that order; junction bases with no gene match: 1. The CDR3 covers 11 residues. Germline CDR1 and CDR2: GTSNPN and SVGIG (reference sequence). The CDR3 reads CAGQGNNEQFF. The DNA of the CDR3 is TGTGCCGGACAGGGGAACAATGAGCAGTTCTTC. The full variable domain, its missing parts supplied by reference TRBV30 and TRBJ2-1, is SQTIHQWPATLVQPVGSPLSLECTVEGTSNPNLYWYRQAAGRGLQLLFYSVGIGQISSEVPQNLSASRPQDRQFILSSKKLLLSDSGFYLCAGQGNNEQFFGPGTRLTVL.

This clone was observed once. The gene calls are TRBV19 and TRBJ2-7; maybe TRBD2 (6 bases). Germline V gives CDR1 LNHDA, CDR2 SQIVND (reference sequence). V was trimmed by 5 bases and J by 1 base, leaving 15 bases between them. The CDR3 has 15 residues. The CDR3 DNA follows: TGTGCCAGTAGTGCTCGCGGGACCCTTTCCTACGAGCAGTACTTC. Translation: CASSARGTLSYEQYF.

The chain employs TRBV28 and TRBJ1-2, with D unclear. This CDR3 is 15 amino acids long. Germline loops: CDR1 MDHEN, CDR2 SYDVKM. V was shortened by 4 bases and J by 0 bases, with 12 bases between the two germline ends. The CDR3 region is CASSSIQLANYGYTF. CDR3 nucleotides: TGTGCCAGCAGTTCGATACAGCTAGCTAACTATGGCTACACCTTC.

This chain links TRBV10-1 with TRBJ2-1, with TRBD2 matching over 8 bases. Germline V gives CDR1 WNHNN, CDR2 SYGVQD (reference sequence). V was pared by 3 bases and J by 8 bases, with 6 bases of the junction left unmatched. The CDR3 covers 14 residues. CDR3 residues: CASSDPGLADEQFF. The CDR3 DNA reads TGCGCCAGCAGTGATCCAGGACTAGCCGATGAGCAGTTCTTC.

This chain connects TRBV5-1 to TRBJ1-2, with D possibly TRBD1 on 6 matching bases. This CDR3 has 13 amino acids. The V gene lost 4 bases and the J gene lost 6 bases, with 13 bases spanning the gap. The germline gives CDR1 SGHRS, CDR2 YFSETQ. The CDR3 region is CASSQGMWDGYTF. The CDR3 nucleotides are TGCGCCAGCAGCCAGGGGATGTGGGATGGCTACACCTTC. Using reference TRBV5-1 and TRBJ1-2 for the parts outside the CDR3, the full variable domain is KAGVTQTPRYLIKTRGQQVTLSCSPISGHRSVSWYQQTPGQGLQFLFEYFSETQRNKGNFPGRFSGRQFSNSRSEMNVSTLELGDSALYLCASSQGMWDGYTFGSGTRLTVV.

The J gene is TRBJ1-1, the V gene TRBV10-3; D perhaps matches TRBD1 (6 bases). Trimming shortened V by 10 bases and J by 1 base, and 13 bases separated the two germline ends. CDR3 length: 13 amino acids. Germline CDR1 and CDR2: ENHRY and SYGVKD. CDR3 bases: TGTGCCACAAAACAGGGCCAGAACACTGAAGCTTTCTTT. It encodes CATKQGQNTEAFF.

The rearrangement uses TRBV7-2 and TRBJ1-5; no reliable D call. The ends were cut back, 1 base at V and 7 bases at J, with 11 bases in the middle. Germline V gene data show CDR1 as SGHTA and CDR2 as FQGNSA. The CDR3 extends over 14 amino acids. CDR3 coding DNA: TGTGCCAGCAGCTTAGTCTTGGGGTGGCAGCCCCAGCATTTT. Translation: CASSLVLGWQPQHF.

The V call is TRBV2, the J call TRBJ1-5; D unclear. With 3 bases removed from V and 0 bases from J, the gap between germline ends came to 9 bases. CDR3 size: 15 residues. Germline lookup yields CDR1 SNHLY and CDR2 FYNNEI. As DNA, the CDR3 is TGTGCCAGCAGTGATCTGGGATATAGCAATCAGCCCCAGCATTTT. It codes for CASSDLGYSNQPQHF.

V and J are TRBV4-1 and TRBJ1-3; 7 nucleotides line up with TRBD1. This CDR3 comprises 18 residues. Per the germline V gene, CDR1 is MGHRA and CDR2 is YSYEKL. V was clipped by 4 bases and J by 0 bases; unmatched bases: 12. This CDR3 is CASSLQGGKGLSGNTIYF. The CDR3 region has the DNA TGCGCCAGCAGCCTTCAGGGGGGCAAGGGGCTCTCTGGAAACACCATATATTTT.

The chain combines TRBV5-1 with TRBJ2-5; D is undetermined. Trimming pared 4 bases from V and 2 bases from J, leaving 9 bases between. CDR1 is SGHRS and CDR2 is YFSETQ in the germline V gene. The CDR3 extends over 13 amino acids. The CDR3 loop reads CASSLPTQETQYF. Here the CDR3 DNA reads TGCGCCAGCAGCCTCCCGACTCAAGAGACCCAGTACTTC.

In nucleotides, the CDR3 is TGCGCCAGCAGCCAAGATAGGACAGGGGGAAATGAGCAGTTCTTC. It yields the protein CASSQDRTGGNEQFF. The chain couples TRBV4-1 to TRBJ2-1; 10 positions match TRBD1. The CDR3 sequence is 15 residues long. The V and J ends lost 0 bases and 7 bases, in that order; junction bases with no gene match: 3. The V gene's germline CDR1 is MGHRA and CDR2 YSYEKL.

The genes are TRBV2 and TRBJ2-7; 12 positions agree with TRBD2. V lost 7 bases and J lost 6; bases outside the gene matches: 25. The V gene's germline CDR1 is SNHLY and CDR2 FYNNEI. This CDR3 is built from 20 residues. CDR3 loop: CASNPITDDLLAGGPLEQYF. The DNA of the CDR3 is TGTGCCAGCAACCCGATCACAGACGATCTTCTAGCGGGAGGGCCCCTCGAGCAGTACTTC.

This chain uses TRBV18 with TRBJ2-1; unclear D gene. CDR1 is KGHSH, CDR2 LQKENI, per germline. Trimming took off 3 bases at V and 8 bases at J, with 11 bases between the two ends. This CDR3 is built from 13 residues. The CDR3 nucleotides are TGTGCCAGCTCACCCCCCGCATCGGATGAGCAGTTCTTC. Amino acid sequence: CASSPPASDEQFF.

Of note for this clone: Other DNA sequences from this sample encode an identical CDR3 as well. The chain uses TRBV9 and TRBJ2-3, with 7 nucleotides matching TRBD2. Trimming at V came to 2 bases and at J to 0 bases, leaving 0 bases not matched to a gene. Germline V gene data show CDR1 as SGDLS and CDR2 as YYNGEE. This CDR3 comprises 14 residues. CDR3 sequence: CASSVSGSTDTQYF. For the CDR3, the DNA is TGTGCCAGCAGCGTTAGCGGGAGCACAGATACGCAGTATTTT.

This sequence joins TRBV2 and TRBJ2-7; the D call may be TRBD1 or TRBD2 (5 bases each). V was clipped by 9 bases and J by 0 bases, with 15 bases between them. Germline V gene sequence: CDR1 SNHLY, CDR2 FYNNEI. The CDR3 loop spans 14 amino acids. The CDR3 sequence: CARSQGGGSYEQYF. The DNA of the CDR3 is TGTGCCAGGAGTCAAGGTGGGGGCTCCTACGAGCAGTACTTC.

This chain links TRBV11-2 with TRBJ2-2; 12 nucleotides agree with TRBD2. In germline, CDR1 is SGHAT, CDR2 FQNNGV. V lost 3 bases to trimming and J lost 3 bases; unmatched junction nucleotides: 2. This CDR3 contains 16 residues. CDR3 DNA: TGTGCCAGCAGCTTCAGACTAGCGGGAGACACCGGGGAGCTGTTTTTT. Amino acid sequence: CASSFRLAGDTGELFF.

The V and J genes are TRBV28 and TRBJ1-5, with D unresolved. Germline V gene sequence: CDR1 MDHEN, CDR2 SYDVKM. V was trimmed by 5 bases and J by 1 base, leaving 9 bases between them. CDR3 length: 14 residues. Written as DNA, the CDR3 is TGTGCCAGCAGTCCCGGGCGGAGCAATCAGCCCCAGCATTTT. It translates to CASSPGRSNQPQHF.

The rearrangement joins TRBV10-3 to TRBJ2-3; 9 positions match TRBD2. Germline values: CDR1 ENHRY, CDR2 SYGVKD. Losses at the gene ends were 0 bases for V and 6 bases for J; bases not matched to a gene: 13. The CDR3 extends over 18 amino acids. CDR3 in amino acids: CAISESWASGTQNDTQYF. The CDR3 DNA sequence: TGTGCCATCAGTGAGTCTTGGGCTAGCGGGACCCAAAACGATACGCAGTATTTT.

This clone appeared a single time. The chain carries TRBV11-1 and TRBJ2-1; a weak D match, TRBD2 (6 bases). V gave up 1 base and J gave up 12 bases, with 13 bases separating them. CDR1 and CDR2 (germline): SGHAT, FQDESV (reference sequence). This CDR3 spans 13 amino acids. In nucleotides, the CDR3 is TGTGCCAGCAGCTTAGGGAGGGGAATGTGGCAGTTCTTC. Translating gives CASSLGRGMWQFF.

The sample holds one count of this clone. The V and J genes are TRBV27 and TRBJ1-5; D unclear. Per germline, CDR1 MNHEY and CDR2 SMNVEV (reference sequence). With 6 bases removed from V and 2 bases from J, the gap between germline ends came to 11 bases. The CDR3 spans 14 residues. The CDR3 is CASSLGKGNQPQHF. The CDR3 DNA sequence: TGTGCCAGCAGCTTAGGGAAGGGCAATCAGCCCCAGCATTTT.

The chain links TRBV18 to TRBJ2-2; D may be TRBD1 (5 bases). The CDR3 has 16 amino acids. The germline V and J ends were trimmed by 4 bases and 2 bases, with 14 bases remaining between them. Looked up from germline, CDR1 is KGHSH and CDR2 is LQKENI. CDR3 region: CASSRRSGKNTGELFF. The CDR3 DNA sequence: TGTGCCAGCTCACGGCGGTCAGGGAAAAACACCGGGGAGCTGTTTTTT. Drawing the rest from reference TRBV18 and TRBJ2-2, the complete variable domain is NAGVMQNPRHLVRRRGQEARLRCSPMKGHSHVYWYRQLPEEGLKFMVYLQKENIIDESGMPKERFSAEFPKEGPSILRIQQVVRGDSAAYFCASSRRSGKNTGELFFGEGSRLTVL.

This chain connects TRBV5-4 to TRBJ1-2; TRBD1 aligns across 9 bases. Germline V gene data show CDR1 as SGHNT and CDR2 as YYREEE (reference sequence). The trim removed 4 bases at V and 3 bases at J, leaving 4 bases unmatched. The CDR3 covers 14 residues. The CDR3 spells CASSLDRGYYGYTF. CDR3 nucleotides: TGTGCCAGCAGCCTTGACAGGGGGTACTATGGCTACACCTTC.

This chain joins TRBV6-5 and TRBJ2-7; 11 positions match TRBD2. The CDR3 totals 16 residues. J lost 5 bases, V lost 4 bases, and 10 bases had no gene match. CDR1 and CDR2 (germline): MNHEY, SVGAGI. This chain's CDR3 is CASSSGTSGPRNEQYF. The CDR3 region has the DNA TGTGCCAGCAGTTCCGGGACTAGCGGTCCAAGGAACGAGCAGTACTTC.

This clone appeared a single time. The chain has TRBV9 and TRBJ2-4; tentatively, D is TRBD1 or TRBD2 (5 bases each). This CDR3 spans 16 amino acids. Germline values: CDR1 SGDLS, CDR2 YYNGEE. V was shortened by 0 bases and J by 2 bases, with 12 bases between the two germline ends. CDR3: CASSVEERGTKNIQYF. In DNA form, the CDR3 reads TGTGCCAGCAGCGTAGAGGAGAGGGGCACCAAAAACATTCAGTACTTC.

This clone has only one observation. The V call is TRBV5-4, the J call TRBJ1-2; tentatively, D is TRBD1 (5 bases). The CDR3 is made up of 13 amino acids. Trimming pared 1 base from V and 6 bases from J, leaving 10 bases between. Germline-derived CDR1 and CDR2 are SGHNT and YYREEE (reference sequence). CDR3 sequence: CASSLLGGNGYTF. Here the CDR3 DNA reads TGTGCCAGCAGCTTGCTGGGGGGGAATGGCTACACCTTC.

CDR3 in amino acids: CASSFRDTGELFF. CDR3 coding DNA: TGTGCCAGCAGCTTCAGGGACACCGGGGAGCTGTTTTTT. V is TRBV5-4 and J is TRBJ2-2; a weak D match, TRBD1 (5 bases). Germline CDR1 SGHNT, CDR2 YYREEE (reference sequence). The CDR3 spans 13 residues. The germline V and J ends were trimmed by 2 bases and 3 bases, with 5 bases remaining between them.

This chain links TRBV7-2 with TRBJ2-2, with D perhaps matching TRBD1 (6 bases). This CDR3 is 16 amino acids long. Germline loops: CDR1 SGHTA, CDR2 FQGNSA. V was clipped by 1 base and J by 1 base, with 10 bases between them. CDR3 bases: TGTGCCAGCAGCTTAGAGACAGGCCGGAACACCGGGGAGCTGTTTTTT. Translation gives CASSLETGRNTGELFF.